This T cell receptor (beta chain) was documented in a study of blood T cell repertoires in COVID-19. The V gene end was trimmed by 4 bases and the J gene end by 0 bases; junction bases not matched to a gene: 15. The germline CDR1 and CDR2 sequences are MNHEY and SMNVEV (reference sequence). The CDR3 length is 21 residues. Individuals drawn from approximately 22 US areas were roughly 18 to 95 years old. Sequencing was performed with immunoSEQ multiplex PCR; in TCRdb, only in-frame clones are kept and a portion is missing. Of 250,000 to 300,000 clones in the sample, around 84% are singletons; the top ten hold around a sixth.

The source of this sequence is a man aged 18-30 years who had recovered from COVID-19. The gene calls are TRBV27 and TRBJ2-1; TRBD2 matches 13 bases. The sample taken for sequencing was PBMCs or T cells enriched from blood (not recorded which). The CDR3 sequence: CASSYRRGTSGIQSSYNEQFF. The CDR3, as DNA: TGTGCCAGCAGTTACCGCCGCGGGACTAGCGGGATCCAGAGCTCCTACAATGAGCAGTTCTTC.